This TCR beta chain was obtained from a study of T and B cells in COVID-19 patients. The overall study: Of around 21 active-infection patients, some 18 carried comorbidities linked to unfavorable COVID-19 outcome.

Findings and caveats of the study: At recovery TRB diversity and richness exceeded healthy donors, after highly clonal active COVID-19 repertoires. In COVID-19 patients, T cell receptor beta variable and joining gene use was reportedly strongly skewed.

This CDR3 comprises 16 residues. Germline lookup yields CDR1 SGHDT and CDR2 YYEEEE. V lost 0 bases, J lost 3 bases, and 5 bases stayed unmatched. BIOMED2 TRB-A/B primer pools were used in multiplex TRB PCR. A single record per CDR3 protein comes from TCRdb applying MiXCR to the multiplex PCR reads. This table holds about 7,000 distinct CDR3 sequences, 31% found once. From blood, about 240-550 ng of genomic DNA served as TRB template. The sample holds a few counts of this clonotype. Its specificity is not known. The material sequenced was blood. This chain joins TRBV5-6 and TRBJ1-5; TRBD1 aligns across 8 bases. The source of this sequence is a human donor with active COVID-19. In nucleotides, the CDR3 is TGTGCCAGCAGCTTGGCCCAGGGGGCATTCAATCAGCCCCAGCATTTT. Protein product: CASSLAQGAFNQPQHF. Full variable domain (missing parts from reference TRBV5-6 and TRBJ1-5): DAGVTQSPTHLIKTRGQQVTLRCSPKSGHDTVSWYQQALGQGPQFIFQYYEEEERQRGNFPDRFSGHQFPNYSSELNVNALLLGDSALYLCASSLAQGAFNQPQHFGDGTRLSIL.